This T cell receptor (beta chain) originates from a study of OX40 agonist ivuxolimab in advanced cancers. Study-wide context: Under the entry rules, prior anti-PD-1, anti-PD-L1 or anti-CTLA-4 therapy was allowed, and approximately 36% had some. Regarding the study as a whole: Among patients with partial responses at 0.1-3.0 mg/kg, clonal expansion was among the lowest.

The germline CDR1 and CDR2 sequences are SGHRS and YFSETQ. The V gene end was trimmed by 4 bases and the J gene end by 7 bases; junction bases not matched to a gene: 9. This CDR3 has 14 residues. Points on this clone: Its antigen is unidentified.

Data came from immunoSEQ multiplex PCR; TCRdb stores just in-frame clones and leaves some out. The data contain some 99,000 clones, approximately 93% of them singletons. This TCR was sampled from an adult with an advanced solid tumor such as melanoma, head and neck, liver or kidney cancer. The sample consisted of CD4+ or CD8+ T cells sorted from blood, taken in a trial of the OX40 agonist ivuxolimab. This chain joins TRBV5-1 and TRBJ1-1; 8 bases match TRBD1. The CDR3 nucleotides are TGCGCCAGCAGCGTGACAGGGGAATACAATGAAGCTTTCTTT. This codes for CASSVTGEYNEAFF.